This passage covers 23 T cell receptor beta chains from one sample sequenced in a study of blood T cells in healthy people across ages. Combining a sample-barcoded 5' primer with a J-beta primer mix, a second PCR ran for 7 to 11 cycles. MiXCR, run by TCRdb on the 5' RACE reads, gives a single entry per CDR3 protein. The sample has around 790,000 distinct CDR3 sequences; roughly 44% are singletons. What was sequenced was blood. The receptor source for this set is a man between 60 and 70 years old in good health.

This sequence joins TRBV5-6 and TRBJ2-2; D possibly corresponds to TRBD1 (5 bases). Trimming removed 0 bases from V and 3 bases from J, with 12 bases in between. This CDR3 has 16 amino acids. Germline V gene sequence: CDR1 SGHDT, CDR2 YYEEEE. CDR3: CASSLATGLYTGELFF. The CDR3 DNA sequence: TGTGCCAGCAGCTTGGCAACAGGCCTTTACACCGGGGAGCTGTTTTTT.

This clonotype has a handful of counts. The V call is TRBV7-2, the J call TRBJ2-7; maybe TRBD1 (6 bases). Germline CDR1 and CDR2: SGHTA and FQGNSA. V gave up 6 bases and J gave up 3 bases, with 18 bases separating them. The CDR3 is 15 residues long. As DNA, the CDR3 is TGTGCCAGCAGTAACAGGGTAGGGAGATACTACGAGCAGTACTTC. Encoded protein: CASSNRVGRYYEQYF.

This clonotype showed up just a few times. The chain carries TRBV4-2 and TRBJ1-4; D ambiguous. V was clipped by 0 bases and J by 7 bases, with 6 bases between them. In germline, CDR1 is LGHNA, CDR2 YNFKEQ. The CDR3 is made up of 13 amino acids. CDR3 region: CASSQDLREKLFF. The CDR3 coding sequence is TGTGCCAGCAGCCAAGATCTCCGTGAAAAACTGTTTTTT.

The CDR3 spells CASSTRTSGGAGDTQYF. Here the CDR3 DNA reads TGTGCCAGCAGTACACGGACTAGCGGGGGGGCCGGAGATACGCAGTATTTT. This rearrangement joins TRBV6-2 or TRBV6-3 to TRBJ2-3, with TRBD2 identical over 15 bases. This CDR3 region has 17 residues. Germline V gene sequence: CDR1 MNHEY, CDR2 SVGEGT. V shed 5 bases and J 5 bases; nucleotides not matched to a gene: 8.

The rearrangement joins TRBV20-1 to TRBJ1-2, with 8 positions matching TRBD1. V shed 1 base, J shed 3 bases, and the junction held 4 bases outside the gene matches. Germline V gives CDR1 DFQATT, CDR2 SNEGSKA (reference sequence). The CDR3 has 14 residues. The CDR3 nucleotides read TGCAGTGCTAGAGTCGCGGGACAGGACTATGGCTACACCTTC. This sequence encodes CSARVAGQDYGYTF.

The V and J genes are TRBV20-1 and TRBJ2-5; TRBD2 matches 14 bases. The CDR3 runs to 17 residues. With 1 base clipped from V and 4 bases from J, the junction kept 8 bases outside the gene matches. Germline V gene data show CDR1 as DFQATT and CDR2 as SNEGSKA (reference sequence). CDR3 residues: CSARVVGLAGGRETQYF. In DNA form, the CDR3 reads TGCAGTGCTAGAGTGGTTGGACTAGCGGGGGGACGAGAGACCCAGTACTTC.

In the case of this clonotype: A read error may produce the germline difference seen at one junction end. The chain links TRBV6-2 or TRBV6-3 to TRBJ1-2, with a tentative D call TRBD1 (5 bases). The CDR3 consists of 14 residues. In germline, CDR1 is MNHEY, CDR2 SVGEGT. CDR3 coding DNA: TGTGCCAACAGTTACTCCTCAGGGCCGTATGGCTACACCTTC. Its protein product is CANSYSSGPYGYTF.

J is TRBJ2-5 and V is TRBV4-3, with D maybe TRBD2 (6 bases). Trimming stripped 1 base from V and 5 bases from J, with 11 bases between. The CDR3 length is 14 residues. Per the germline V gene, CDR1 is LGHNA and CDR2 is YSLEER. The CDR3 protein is CASSQGILAETQYF. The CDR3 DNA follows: TGCGCCAGCAGCCAAGGAATTCTAGCGGAGACCCAGTACTTC.

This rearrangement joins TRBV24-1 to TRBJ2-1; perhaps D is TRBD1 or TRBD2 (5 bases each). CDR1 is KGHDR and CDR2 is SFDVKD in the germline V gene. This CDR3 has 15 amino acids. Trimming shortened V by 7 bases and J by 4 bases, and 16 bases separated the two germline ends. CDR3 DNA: TGTGCCACCAGCTCCGGGACCGACGAATACAATGAGCAGTTCTTC. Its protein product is CATSSGTDEYNEQFF.

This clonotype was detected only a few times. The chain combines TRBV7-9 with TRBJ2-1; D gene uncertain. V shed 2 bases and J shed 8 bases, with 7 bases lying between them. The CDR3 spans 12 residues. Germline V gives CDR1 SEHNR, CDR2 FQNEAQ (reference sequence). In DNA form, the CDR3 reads TGTGCCAGCAGCTTATCAGCCTATGAGCAGTTCTTC. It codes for CASSLSAYEQFF.

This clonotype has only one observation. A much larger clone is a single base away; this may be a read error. CDR3 DNA: TGTGCCAGCAGCCCCCAGGGGTCCCAAGAGACCCAGTACTTC. Its translation is CASSPQGSQETQYF. The V gene is TRBV7-8, the J gene TRBJ2-5, with D maybe TRBD1 (6 bases). CDR1 and CDR2 from the germline V gene are SGHVS and FQNEAQ. This CDR3 comprises 14 residues. V lost 5 bases to trimming and J lost 1 base, with 11 bases between them.

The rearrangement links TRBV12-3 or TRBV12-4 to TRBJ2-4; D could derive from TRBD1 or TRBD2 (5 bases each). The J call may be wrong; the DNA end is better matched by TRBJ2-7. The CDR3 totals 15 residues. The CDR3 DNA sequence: TGTGCCAGCAGTTCGGGACGAGCGGCCTCCTACGAGCAGTACTTC. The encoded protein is CASSSGRAASYEQYF.

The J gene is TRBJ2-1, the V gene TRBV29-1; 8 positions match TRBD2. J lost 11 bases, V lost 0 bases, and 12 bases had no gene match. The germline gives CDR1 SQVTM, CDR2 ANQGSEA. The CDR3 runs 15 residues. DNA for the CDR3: TGCAGCGTTGAAGATCAGGGACTAGTCGGCGGTCAGCAGTTCTTC. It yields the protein CSVEDQGLVGGQQFF.

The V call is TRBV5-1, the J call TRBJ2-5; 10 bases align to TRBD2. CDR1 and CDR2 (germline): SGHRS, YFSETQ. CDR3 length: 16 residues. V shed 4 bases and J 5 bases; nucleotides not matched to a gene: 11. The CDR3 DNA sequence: TGCGCCAGCAGCCAGTCCGGGACTAGCGCGGGGGAGACCCAGTACTTC. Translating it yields CASSQSGTSAGETQYF.

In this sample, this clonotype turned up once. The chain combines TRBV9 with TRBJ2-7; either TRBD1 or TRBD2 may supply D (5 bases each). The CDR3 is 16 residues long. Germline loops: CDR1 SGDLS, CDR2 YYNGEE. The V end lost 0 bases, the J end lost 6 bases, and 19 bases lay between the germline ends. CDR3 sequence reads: CASSVATLHSGPEQYF. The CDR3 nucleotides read TGTGCCAGCAGCGTAGCTACCCTTCACTCGGGGCCCGAGCAGTACTTC.

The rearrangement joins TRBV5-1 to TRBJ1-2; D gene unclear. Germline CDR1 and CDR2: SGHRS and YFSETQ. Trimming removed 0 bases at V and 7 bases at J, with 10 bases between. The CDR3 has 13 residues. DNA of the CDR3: TGCGCCAGCAGCTTGGAAGGTAAAACTGGCTACACCTTC. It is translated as CASSLEGKTGYTF.

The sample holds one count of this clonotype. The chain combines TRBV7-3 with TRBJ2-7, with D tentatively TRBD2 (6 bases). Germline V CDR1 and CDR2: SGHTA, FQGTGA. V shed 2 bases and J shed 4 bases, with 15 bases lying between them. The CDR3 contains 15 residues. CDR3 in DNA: TGTGCCAGCAGCTTATTGGGAGGTAACGATTACGAGCAGTACTTC. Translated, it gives CASSLLGGNDYEQYF.

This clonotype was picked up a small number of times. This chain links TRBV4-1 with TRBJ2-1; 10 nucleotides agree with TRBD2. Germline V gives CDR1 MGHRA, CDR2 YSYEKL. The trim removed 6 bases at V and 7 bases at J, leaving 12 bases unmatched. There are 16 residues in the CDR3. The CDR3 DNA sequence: TGCGCCAGCAGTCTAGCGGGGGCCAAAAACCGAAATGAGCAGTTCTTC. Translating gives CASSLAGAKNRNEQFF.

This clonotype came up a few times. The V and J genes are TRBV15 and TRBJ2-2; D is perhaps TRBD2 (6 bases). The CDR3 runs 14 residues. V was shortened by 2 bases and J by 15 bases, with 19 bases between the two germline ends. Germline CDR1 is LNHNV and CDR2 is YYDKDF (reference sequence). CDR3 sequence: CATSRSGETRRVFF. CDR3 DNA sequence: TGTGCCACCAGCAGATCGGGGGAAACACGGAGGGTGTTTTTT.

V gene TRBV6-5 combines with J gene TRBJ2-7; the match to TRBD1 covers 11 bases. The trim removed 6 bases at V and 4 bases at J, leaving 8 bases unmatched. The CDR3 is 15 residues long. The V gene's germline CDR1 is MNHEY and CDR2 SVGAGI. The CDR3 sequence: CASRFSGQGVYEQYF. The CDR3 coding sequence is TGTGCCAGCAGGTTCTCGGGACAGGGGGTATACGAGCAGTACTTC.

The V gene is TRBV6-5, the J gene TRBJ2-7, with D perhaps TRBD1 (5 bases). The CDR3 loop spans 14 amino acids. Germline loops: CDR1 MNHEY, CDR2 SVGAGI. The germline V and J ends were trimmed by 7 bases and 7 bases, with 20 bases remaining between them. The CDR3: CASKPTTGTDEQYF. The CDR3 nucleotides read TGTGCCAGCAAACCGACCACAGGTACAGATGAGCAGTACTTC.

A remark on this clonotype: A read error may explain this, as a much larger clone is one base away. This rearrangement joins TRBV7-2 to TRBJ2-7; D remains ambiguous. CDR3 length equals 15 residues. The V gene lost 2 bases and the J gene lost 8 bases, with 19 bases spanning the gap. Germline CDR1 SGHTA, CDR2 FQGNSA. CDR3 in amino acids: CASSLRSHPLTKQYF. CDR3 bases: TGTGCCAGCAGCTTACGGTCTCACCCCTTAACCAAGCAGTACTTC.

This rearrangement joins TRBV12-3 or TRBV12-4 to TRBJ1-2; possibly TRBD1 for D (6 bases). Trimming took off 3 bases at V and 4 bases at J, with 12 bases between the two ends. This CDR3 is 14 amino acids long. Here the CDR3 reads CASSFGGDGYGYTF. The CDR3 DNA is TGTGCCAGCAGTTTTGGGGGCGATGGCTATGGCTACACCTTC.